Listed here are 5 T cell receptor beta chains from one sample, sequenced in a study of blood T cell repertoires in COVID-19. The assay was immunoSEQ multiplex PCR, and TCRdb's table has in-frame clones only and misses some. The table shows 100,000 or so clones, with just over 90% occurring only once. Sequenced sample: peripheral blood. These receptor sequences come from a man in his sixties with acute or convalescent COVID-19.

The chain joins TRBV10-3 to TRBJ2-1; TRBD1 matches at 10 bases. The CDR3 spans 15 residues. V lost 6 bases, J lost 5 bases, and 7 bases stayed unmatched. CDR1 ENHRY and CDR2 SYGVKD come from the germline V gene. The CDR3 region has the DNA TGTGCCATCAGATCCCGGGACAGGGGACACAATGAGCAGTTCTTC. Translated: CAIRSRDRGHNEQFF.

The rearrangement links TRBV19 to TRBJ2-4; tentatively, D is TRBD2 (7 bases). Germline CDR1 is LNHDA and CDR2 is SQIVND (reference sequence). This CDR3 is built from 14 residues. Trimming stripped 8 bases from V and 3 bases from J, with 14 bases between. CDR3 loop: CASGGGYNKNIQYF. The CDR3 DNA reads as TGTGCCAGTGGCGGGGGCTATAACAAAAACATTCAGTACTTC.

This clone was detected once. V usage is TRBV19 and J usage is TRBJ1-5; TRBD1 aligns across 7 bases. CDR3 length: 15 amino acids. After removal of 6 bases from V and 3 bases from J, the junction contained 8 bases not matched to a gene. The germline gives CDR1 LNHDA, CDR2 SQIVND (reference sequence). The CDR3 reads CASSASGGPNQPQHF. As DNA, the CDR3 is TGTGCCAGTAGCGCTTCAGGGGGACCCAATCAGCCCCAGCATTTT. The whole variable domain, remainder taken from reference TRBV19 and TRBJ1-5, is DGGITQSPKYLFRKEGQNVTLSCEQNLNHDAMYWYRQDPGQGLRLIYYSQIVNDFQKGDIAEGYSVSREKKESFPLTVTSAQKNPTAFYLCASSASGGPNQPQHFGDGTRLSIL.

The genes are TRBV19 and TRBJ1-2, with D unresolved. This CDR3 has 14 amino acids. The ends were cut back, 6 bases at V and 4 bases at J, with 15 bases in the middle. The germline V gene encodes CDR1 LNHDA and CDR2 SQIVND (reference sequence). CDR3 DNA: TGTGCCAGTAGCCCGGGAGCCCACTCCTATGGCTACACCTTC. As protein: CASSPGAHSYGYTF.

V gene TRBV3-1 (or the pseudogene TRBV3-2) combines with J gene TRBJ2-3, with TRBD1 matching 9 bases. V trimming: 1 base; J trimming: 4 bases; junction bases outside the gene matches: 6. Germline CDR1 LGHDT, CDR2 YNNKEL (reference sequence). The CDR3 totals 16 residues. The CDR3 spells CASSQVGTGLADTQYF. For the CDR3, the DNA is TGTGCCAGCAGCCAAGTGGGGACAGGGCTTGCAGATACGCAGTATTTT.